This TCR beta chain was documented in a study of blood T cell repertoires in COVID-19. Authors' methods: Reference gene primer amplification gave nucleated cell count estimates. Clones were sequenced by immunoSEQ multiplex PCR, and TCRdb holds only the in-frame ones, with some missing. For V, J and clone size, that table is used; D and trimming come from the DNA. The sample yields some 460,000 clones, around 88% seen once. Material: peripheral blood. The receptor comes from a woman aged 25-40 years with acute or convalescent COVID-19.

The CDR3, as DNA: TGTGCCAGCAGCCTGGGACTCCCTCCCGGGGAGCTGTTTTTT. Translating it yields CASSLGLPPGELFF. This chain joins TRBV11-2 and TRBJ2-2; TRBD2 is a possible D gene (6 bases). Germline assignment: CDR1 SGHAT and CDR2 FQNNGV. This CDR3 has 14 residues. Trimming took off 5 bases at V and 6 bases at J, with 13 bases between the two ends. Full variable domain (outside the CDR3, taken from reference TRBV11-2 and TRBJ2-2): EAGVAQSPRYKIIEKRQSVAFWCNPISGHATLYWYQQILGQGPKLLIQFQNNGVVDDSQLPKDRFSAERLKGVDSTLKIQPAKLEDSAVYLCASSLGLPPGELFFGEGSRLTVL.